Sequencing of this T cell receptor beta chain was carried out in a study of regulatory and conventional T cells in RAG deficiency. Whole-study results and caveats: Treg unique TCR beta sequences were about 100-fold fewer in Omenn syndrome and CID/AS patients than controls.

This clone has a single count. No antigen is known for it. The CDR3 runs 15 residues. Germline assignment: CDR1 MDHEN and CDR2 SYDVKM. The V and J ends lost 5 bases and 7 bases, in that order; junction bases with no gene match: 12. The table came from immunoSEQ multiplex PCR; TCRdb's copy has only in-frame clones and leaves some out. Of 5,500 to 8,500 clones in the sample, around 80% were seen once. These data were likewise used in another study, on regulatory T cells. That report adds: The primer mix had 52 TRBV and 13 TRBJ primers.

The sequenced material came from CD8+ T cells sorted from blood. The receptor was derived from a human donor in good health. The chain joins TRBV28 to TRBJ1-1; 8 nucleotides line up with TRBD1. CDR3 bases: TGTGCCAGCAGTCCCCCCGGACAGGGAATGAATGAAGCTTTCTTT. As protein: CASSPPGQGMNEAFF.